The next 23 T cell receptor beta chains were all read from a single sample in a study of human CD8 memory T cell subsets. Investigators built TCR beta libraries using UMI-labeled 5' RACE. TCRdb re-called the 5' RACE reads; one entry per CDR3 protein, DNA not given. This repertoire includes 4,500 to 5,500 distinct CDR3 sequences. Sequencing was done on a sample of CD8+ T cells from PBMCs. Source of these receptors: a human donor in good health.

The chain couples TRBV12-3 or TRBV12-4 to TRBJ1-6; the TCRdb D gene call, TRBD1, has no DNA to confirm it. CDR3 length: 13 amino acids. The CDR3: CASSPPSESPLHF.

The chain uses TRBV9 and TRBJ2-2. The CDR3 has 13 residues. Germline V CDR1 and CDR2: SGDLS, YYNGEE. The CDR3 sequence: CASSVGGTGELFF.

CDR3 amino acids: CASSPRDRANEQYF. J is TRBJ2-7 and V is TRBV18; TCRdb names TRBD1, which stays unverified in the absence of DNA. Per germline, CDR1 KGHSH and CDR2 LQKENI. The CDR3 covers 14 residues.

The rearrangement uses TRBV7-9 and TRBJ2-3. Germline loops: CDR1 SEHNR, CDR2 FQNEAQ (reference sequence). This CDR3 is built from 12 residues. The CDR3 loop reads CASSIMGDTQYF.

This chain uses TRBV6-5 with TRBJ1-1. The CDR3 loop spans 13 amino acids. CDR1 is MNHEY, CDR2 SVGAGI, per germline. CDR3 residues: CASRKGGYTEAFF.

CDR3 loop: CASSVARVNTEAFF. The chain employs TRBV19 and TRBJ1-1. Germline loops: CDR1 LNHDA, CDR2 SQIVND (reference sequence). This CDR3 has 14 amino acids.

This clonotype counts as medium-sized by frequency. This chain joins TRBV6-2 or TRBV6-3 and TRBJ1-1. CDR1 is MNHEY and CDR2 is SVGEGT in the germline V gene. The CDR3 spans 12 residues. The CDR3 sequence: CASSLLNTEAFF.

The chain links TRBV4-3 to TRBJ1-6. From germline, CDR1 is LGHNA and CDR2 YSLEER. CDR3 length: 13 amino acids. The chain's CDR3 is CASSQDPNSPLHF.

This chain uses TRBV27 with TRBJ2-7. The CDR3 consists of 14 residues. Per germline, CDR1 MNHEY and CDR2 SMNVEV (reference sequence). The CDR3 here is CASSLKRSSYEQYF.

The rearrangement links TRBV12-5 to TRBJ2-5; TCRdb returns TRBD1, unconfirmable since there is no DNA. The germline V gene encodes CDR1 LGHNT and CDR2 FRNRAP. The CDR3 is made up of 15 amino acids. CDR3 residues: CASGLSTGSQETQYF.

This clonotype is deemed medium-sized by its frequency. V is TRBV12-2 and J is TRBJ2-1; TCRdb picks TRBD1, but there is no DNA to check that call. TRBV12-2 constitutes a pseudogene. CDR3 size: 15 residues. CDR3 residues: CASRLARTGSNEQFF.

By frequency, this clonotype registers medium-sized. V usage is TRBV29-1 and J usage is TRBJ1-2; the TCRdb D gene call, TRBD1, has no DNA to confirm it. The CDR3 spans 14 residues. Per the germline V gene, CDR1 is SQVTM and CDR2 is ANQGSEA. CDR3 residues: CSVELTGGSYGYTF.

The J gene is TRBJ1-5, the V gene TRBV20-1; without DNA, the TCRdb call of TRBD1 cannot be checked. The CDR3 consists of 16 residues. Germline CDR1 DFQATT, CDR2 SNEGSKA (reference sequence). The CDR3 is CSARSRGLIGNQPQHF.

This chain joins TRBV7-9 and TRBJ2-1. The CDR3 has 12 residues. In germline, CDR1 is SEHNR, CDR2 FQNEAQ (reference sequence). The CDR3: CASSLTGNEQFF.

The V gene is TRBV12-3 or TRBV12-4, the J gene TRBJ2-5. The CDR3 has 11 residues. The CDR3 sequence is CASSLGETQYF.

V is TRBV12-3 or TRBV12-4 and J is TRBJ1-2; TCRdb proposes TRBD1, but this gene call is untestable without DNA. The CDR3 runs 13 residues. CDR3 sequence: CASSPGTPSGYTF.

This chain connects TRBV7-9 to TRBJ1-2. The CDR3 is 13 amino acids. Germline V lookup: CDR1 SEHNR, CDR2 FQNEAQ (reference sequence). This CDR3 reads CASSLNDFDGYTF. The full variable domain, completed using reference TRBV7-9 and TRBJ1-2, is DTGVSQNPRHKITKRGQNVTFRCDPISEHNRLYWYRQTLGQGPEFLTYFQNEAQLEKSRLLSDRFSAERPKGSFSTLEIQRTEQGDSAMYLCASSLNDFDGYTFGSGTRLTVV.

The chain combines TRBV5-1 with TRBJ2-7; TCRdb names TRBD1, which stays unverified in the absence of DNA. From germline, CDR1 is SGHRS and CDR2 YFSETQ. The CDR3 sequence is 16 residues long. CDR3 loop: CASSLDRDSLFYEQYF.

This clonotype is deemed large by its frequency. This chain uses TRBV5-1 with TRBJ1-1; TCRdb reports TRBD1, a call that lacks DNA to check it against. This CDR3 has 14 amino acids. Per the germline V gene, CDR1 is SGHRS and CDR2 is YFSETQ. CDR3 loop: CASSFTGPNTEAFF.

This rearrangement joins TRBV28 to TRBJ1-3. There are 16 residues in the CDR3. Germline CDR1 is MDHEN and CDR2 is SYDVKM. The CDR3 spells CASSLDTSSSGNTIYF.

Its frequency marks this clonotype as medium-sized (0.01 to 0.1%). The chain couples TRBV6-1 to TRBJ1-5; TCRdb returns TRBD1, unconfirmable since there is no DNA. Germline values: CDR1 MNHNS, CDR2 SASEGT. The length of the CDR3 is 15 residues. CDR3 region: CASSEEWASNQPQHF.

The chain has TRBV5-1 and TRBJ2-1. CDR1 is SGHRS, CDR2 YFSETQ, per germline. The CDR3 runs to 13 residues. CDR3 protein: CASSLDTYNEQFF. Together with reference TRBV5-1 and TRBJ2-1, the CDR3 gives the full variable domain: KAGVTQTPRYLIKTRGQQVTLSCSPISGHRSVSWYQQTPGQGLQFLFEYFSETQRNKGNFPGRFSGRQFSNSRSEMNVSTLELGDSALYLCASSLDTYNEQFFGPGTRLTVL.

The V call is TRBV4-3, the J call TRBJ1-6; lacking DNA, the TRBD1 call made by TCRdb goes unchecked. CDR3 length equals 15 residues. Germline V gene data show CDR1 as LGHNA and CDR2 as YSLEER. CDR3 protein: CASSQGTGGNSPLHF.